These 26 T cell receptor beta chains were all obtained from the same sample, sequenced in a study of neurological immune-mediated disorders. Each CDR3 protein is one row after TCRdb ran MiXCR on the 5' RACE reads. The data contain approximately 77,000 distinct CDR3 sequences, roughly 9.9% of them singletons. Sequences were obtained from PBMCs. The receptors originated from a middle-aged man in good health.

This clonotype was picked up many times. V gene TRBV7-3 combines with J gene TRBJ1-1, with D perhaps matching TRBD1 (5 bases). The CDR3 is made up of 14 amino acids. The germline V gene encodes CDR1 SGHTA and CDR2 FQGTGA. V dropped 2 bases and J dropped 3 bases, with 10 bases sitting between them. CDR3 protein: CASSLVGRDTEAFF. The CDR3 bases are TGTGCCAGCAGCTTAGTGGGGCGCGACACTGAAGCTTTCTTT.

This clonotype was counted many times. Here the CDR3 DNA reads TGTGCCATCAGTGAGGCGGGACAGGGGTACAATGAGCAGTTCTTC. Translated, it gives CAISEAGQGYNEQFF. This sequence joins TRBV10-3 and TRBJ2-1, with TRBD1 matching 10 bases. The CDR3 contains 15 residues. The J segment lost 4 bases and the V segment lost 2 bases, leaving 2 bases of the junction unmatched. Germline V gene data show CDR1 as ENHRY and CDR2 as SYGVKD.

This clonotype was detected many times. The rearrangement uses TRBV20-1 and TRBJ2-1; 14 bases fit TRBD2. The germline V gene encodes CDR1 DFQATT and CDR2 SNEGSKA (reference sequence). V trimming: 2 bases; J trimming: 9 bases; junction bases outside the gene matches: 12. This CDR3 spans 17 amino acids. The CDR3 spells CSARPKGLAGVIGEQFF. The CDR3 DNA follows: TGCAGTGCTAGACCAAAGGGACTAGCGGGGGTCATTGGTGAGCAGTTCTTC.

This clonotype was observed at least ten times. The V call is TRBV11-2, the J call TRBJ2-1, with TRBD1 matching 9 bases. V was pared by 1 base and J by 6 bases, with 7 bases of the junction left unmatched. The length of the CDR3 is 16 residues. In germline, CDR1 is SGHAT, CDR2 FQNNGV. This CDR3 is CASSLVENRGLNEQFF. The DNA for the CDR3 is TGTGCCAGCAGCTTAGTGGAGAACAGGGGGCTCAATGAGCAGTTCTTC.

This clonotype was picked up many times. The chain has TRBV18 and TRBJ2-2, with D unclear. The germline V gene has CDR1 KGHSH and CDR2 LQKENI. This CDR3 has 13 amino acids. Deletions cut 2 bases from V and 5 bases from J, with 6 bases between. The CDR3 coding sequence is TGTGCCAGCTCACCAGAGCAGACCGGGGAGCTGTTTTTT. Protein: CASSPEQTGELFF.

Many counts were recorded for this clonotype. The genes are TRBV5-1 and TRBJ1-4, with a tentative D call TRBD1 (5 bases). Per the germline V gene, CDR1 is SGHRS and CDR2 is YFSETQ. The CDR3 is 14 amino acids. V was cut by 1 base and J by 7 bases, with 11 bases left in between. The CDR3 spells CASSLWGTGEKLFF. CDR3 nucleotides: TGCGCCAGCAGCTTGTGGGGGACGGGTGAAAAACTGTTTTTT.

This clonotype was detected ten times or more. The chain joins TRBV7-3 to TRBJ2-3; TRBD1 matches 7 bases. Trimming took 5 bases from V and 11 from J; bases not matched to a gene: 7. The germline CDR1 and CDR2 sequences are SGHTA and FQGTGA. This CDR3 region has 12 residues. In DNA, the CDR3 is TGTGCCAGCAGCCACCCCGGGACAGAGCAGTATTTT. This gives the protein CASSHPGTEQYF.

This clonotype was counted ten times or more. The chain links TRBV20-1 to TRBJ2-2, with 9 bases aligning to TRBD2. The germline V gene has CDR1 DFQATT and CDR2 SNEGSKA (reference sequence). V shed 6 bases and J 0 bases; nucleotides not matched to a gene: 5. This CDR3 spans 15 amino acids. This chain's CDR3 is CSAPTSGSNTGELFF. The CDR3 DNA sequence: TGCAGTGCCCCGACTAGCGGATCGAACACCGGGGAGCTGTTTTTT.

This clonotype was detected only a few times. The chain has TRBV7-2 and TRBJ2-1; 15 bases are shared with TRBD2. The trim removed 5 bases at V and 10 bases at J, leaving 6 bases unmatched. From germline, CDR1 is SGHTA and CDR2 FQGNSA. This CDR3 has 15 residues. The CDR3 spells CASSAGLAGGVEQFF. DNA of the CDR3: TGTGCCAGCAGCGCGGGACTAGCGGGAGGAGTGGAGCAGTTCTTC.

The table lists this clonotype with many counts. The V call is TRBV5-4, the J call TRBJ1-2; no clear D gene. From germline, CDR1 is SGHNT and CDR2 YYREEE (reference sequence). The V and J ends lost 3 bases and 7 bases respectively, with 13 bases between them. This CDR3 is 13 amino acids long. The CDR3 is CASSSPRVSGYTF. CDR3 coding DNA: TGTGCCAGCAGCTCGCCCCGGGTATCTGGCTACACCTTC.

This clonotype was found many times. Here the CDR3 DNA reads TGTGCCAGCAGCCGGACCGGGCCCCCGGAGGAGACCCAGTACTTC. It encodes CASSRTGPPEETQYF. The V gene is TRBV11-1, the J gene TRBJ2-5; no clear D gene. V gave up 5 bases and J gave up 5 bases, with 18 bases separating them. Germline V gives CDR1 SGHAT, CDR2 FQDESV (reference sequence). CDR3 length equals 15 residues. Full variable domain (missing parts from reference TRBV11-1 and TRBJ2-5): EAEVAQSPRYKITEKSQAVAFWCDPISGHATLYWYRQILGQGPELLVQFQDESVVDDSQLPKDRFSAERLKGVDSTLKIQPAELGDSAMYLCASSRTGPPEETQYFGPGTRLLVL.

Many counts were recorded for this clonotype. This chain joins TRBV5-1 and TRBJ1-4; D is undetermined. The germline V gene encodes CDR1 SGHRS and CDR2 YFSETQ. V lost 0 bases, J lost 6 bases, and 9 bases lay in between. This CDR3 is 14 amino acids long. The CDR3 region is CASSLVSEDEKLFF. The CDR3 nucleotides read TGCGCCAGCAGCTTGGTATCGGAGGATGAAAAACTGTTTTTT. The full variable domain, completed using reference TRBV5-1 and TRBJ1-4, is KAGVTQTPRYLIKTRGQQVTLSCSPISGHRSVSWYQQTPGQGLQFLFEYFSETQRNKGNFPGRFSGRQFSNSRSEMNVSTLELGDSALYLCASSLVSEDEKLFFGSGTQLSVL.

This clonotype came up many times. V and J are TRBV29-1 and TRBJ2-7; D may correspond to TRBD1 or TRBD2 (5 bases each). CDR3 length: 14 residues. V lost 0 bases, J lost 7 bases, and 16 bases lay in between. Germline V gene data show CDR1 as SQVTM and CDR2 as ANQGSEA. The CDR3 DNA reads TGCAGCGTTGAAGACCCTGGGACCCCCAGGGAGCAGTACTTC. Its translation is CSVEDPGTPREQYF.

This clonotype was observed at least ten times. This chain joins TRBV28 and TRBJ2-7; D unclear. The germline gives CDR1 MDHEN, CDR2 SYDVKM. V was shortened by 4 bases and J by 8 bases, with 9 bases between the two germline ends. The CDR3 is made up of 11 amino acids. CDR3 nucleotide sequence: TGTGCCAGCAGTTCGGTAACTAAGCAGTACTTC. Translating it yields CASSSVTKQYF.

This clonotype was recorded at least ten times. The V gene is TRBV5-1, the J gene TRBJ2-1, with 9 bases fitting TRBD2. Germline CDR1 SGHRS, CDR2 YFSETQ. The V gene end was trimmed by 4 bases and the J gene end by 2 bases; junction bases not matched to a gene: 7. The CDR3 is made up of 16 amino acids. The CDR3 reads CASSTKRGDPYNEQFF. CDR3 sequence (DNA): TGCGCCAGCAGCACCAAGCGGGGGGACCCCTACAATGAGCAGTTCTTC.

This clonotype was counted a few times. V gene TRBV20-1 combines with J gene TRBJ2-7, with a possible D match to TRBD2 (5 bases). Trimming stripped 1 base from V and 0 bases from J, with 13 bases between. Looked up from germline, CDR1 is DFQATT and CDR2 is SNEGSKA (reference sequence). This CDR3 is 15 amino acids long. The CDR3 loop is CSARVGSGGSYEQYF. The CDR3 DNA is TGCAGTGCTAGAGTGGGGAGCGGCGGCTCCTACGAGCAGTACTTC.

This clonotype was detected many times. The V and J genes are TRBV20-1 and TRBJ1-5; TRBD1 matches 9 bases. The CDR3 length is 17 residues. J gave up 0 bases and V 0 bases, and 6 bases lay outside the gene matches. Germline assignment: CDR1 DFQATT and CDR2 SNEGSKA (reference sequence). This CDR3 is CSARDTGGGYSNQPQHF. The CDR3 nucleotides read TGCAGTGCTAGAGATACAGGGGGCGGCTATAGCAATCAGCCCCAGCATTTT.

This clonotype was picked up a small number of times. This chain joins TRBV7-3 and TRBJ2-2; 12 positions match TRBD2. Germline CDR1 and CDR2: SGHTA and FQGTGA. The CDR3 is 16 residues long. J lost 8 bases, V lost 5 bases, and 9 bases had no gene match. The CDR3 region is CASSASLAGGRGELFF. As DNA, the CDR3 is TGTGCCAGCAGCGCCTCCCTAGCGGGGGGGCGAGGGGAGCTGTTTTTT.

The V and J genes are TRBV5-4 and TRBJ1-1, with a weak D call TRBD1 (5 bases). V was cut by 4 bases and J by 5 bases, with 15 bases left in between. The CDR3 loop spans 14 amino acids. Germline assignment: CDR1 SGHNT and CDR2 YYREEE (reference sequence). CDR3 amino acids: CASSQEGQGTEAFF. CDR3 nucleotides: TGTGCCAGCAGCCAGGAAGGGCAGGGAACTGAAGCTTTCTTT.

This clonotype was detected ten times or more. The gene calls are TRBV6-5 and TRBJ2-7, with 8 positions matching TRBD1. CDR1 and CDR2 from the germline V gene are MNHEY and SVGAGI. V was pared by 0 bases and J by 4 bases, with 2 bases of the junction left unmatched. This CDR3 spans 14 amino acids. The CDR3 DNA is TGTGCCAGCAGTTACTCGGACAGGGCATACGAGCAGTACTTC. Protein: CASSYSDRAYEQYF.

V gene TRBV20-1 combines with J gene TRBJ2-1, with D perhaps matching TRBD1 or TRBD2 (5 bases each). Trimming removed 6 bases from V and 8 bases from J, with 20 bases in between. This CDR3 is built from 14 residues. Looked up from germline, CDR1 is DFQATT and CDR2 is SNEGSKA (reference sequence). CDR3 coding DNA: TGCAGTGCCACCCGGACGGGACGGATTTATGAGCAGTTCTTC. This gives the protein CSATRTGRIYEQFF.

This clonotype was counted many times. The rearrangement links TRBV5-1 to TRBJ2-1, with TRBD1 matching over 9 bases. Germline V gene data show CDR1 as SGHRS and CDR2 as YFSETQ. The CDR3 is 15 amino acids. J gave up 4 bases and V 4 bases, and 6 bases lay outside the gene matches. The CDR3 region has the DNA TGCGCCAGCAGCGCCCCGGACAGGGGTTACAATGAGCAGTTCTTC. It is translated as CASSAPDRGYNEQFF.

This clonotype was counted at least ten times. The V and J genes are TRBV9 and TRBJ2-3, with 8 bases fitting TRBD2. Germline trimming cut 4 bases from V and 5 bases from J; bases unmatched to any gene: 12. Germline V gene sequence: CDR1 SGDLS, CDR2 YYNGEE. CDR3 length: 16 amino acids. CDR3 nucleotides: TGTGCCAGCAGCTCTGCAGGGACTAGTGGGGTAGATACGCAGTATTTT. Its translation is CASSSAGTSGVDTQYF.

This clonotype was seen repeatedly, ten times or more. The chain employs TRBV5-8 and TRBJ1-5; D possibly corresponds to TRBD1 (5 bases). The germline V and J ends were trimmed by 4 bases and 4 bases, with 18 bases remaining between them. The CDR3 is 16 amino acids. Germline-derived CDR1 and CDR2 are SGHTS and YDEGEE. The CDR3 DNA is TGTGCCAGCAGCCCGCGCGGGGGATCAGGGAATCAGCCCCAGCATTTT. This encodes CASSPRGGSGNQPQHF.

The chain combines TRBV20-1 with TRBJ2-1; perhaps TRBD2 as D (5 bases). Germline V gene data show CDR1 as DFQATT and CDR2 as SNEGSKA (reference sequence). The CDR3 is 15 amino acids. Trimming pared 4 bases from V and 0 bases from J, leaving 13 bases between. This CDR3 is CSAIIAPSSYNEQFF. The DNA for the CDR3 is TGCAGTGCTATTATAGCGCCGAGCTCCTACAATGAGCAGTTCTTC.

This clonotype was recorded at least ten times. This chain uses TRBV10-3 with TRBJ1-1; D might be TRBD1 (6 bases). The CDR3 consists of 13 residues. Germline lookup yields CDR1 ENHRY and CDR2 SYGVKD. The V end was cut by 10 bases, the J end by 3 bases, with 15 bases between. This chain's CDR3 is CASHQAGDTEAFF. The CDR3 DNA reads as TGTGCCAGTCATCAGGCAGGGGACACTGAAGCTTTCTTT.